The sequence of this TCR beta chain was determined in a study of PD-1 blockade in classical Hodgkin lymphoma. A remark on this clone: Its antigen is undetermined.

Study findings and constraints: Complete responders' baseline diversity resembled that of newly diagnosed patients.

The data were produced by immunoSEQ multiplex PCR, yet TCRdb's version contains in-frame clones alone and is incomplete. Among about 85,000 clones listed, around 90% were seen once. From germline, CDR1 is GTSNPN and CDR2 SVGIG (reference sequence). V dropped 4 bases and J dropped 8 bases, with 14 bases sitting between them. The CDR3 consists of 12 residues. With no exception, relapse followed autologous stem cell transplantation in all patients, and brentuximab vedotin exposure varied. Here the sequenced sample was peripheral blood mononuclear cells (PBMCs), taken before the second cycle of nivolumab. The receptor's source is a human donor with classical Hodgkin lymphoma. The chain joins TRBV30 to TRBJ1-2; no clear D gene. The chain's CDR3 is CAWTRYMEGYTF. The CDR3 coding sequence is TGTGCCTGGACCAGGTACATGGAGGGCTACACCTTC.